What follows describes a single T cell receptor beta chain. TCRdb reanalysed the RT-PCR reads using MiXCR and keeps one entry per CDR3 protein. The table records 550,000 to 750,000 distinct CDR3 sequences, approximately 14% of them present only once. Material for sequencing was memory CD4+ T cells from blood. The sequence derives from a female donor in good health, serving as a healthy control.

The CDR3 DNA follows: TGCGCCAGCAGCTTGGCAGCTAGCGTTAATTACGAGCAGTACTTC. It specifies CASSLAASVNYEQYF. The V gene is TRBV5-1, the J gene TRBJ2-7; D perhaps matches TRBD2 (6 bases). This CDR3 spans 15 amino acids. Trimming stripped 0 bases from V and 4 bases from J, with 14 bases between. In germline, CDR1 is SGHRS, CDR2 YFSETQ.